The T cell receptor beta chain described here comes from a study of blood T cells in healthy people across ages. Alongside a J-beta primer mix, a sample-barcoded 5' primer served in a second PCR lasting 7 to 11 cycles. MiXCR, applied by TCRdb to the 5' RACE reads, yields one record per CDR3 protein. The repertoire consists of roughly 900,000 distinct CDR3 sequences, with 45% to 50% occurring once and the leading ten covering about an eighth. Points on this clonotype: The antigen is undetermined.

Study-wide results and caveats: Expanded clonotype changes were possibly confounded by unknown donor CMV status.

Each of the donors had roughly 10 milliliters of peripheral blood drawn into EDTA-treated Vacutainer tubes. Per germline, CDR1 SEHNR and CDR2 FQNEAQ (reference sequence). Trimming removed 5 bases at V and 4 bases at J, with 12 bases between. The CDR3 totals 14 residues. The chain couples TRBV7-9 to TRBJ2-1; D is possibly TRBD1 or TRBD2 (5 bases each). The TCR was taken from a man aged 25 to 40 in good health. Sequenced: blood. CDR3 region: CASSPAGRYNEQFF. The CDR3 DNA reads TGTGCCAGCAGCCCCGCAGGGAGATACAATGAGCAGTTCTTC. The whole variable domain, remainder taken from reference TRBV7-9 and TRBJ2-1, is DTGVSQNPRHKITKRGQNVTFRCDPISEHNRLYWYRQTLGQGPEFLTYFQNEAQLEKSRLLSDRFSAERPKGSFSTLEIQRTEQGDSAMYLCASSPAGRYNEQFFGPGTRLTVL.